This entry lists 29 T cell receptor beta chains sequenced from one sample in a study of OX40 agonist ivuxolimab in advanced cancers. Some clones are missing from TCRdb's copy, which holds only in-frame ones; the method was immunoSEQ multiplex PCR. The repertoire includes 25,000 or so clones, 80% to 90% of them detected once, and roughly 9% sits in the top ten. Sequencing was performed on CD4+ or CD8+ T cells sorted from blood, taken in a trial of the OX40 agonist ivuxolimab. The receptor source for this set is an adult with an advanced solid tumor such as melanoma, head and neck, liver or kidney cancer.

The chain is built from TRBV12-5 and TRBJ2-7, with D unresolved. CDR3 size: 13 residues. Between the trimmed V and J ends, which lost 8 bases and 6 bases, there was a span of 17 bases. The germline CDR1 and CDR2 sequences are LGHNT and FRNRAP. The CDR3 loop is CASRGQFPLEQYF. The CDR3 DNA reads as TGTGCTAGTCGAGGTCAGTTTCCCCTCGAGCAGTACTTC.

This sequence joins TRBV27 and TRBJ1-1; D remains ambiguous. V lost 4 bases and J lost 2, with 5 bases in between. The V gene's germline CDR1 is MNHEY and CDR2 SMNVEV (reference sequence). This CDR3 spans 12 amino acids. The CDR3 protein is CASSSPNTEAFF. CDR3 in DNA: TGTGCCAGCAGTTCCCCTAACACTGAAGCTTTCTTT.

The V call is TRBV11-1, the J call TRBJ2-7; 8 nucleotides match TRBD1. CDR1 SGHAT and CDR2 FQDESV come from the germline V gene (reference sequence). J gave up 5 bases and V 3 bases, and 6 bases lay outside the gene matches. The CDR3 contains 14 residues. In DNA, the CDR3 is TGTGCCAGCAGCTTTTCAGGGGGCCCCCACGAGCAGTACTTC. Residues: CASSFSGGPHEQYF.

This chain links TRBV4-1 with TRBJ1-2, with D possibly TRBD1 on 6 matching bases. This CDR3 comprises 15 residues. The germline V gene encodes CDR1 MGHRA and CDR2 YSYEKL. Trimming cost V 3 bases and J 4 bases, with 15 bases left between them. Here the CDR3 reads CASSQGGQPSYGYTF. For the CDR3, the DNA is TGCGCCAGCAGCCAGGGTGGACAGCCGTCCTATGGCTACACCTTC.

The rearrangement uses TRBV9 and TRBJ1-5; unclear D gene. The CDR3 is 16 residues long. Trimming pared 0 bases from V and 3 bases from J, leaving 13 bases between. The germline CDR1 and CDR2 sequences are SGDLS and YYNGEE. CDR3 amino acids: CASSVVNRSLNQPQHF. In nucleotides, the CDR3 is TGTGCCAGCAGCGTAGTGAATAGGAGCCTCAATCAGCCCCAGCATTTT.

The V and J genes are TRBV18 and TRBJ1-4, with a possible D match to TRBD1 (6 bases). V was trimmed by 5 bases and J by 2 bases, leaving 12 bases between them. In germline, CDR1 is KGHSH, CDR2 LQKENI. The CDR3 consists of 15 residues. The CDR3 DNA reads TGTGCCAGCTCAAGATCACAGGGCACTAATGAAAAACTGTTTTTT. It is translated as CASSRSQGTNEKLFF. Full variable domain (remainder filled in from reference TRBV18 and TRBJ1-4): NAGVMQNPRHLVRRRGQEARLRCSPMKGHSHVYWYRQLPEEGLKFMVYLQKENIIDESGMPKERFSAEFPKEGPSILRIQQVVRGDSAAYFCASSRSQGTNEKLFFGSGTQLSVL.

The V and J genes are TRBV27 and TRBJ2-7, with D maybe TRBD2 (5 bases). The CDR3 extends over 13 amino acids. Trimming stripped 5 bases from V and 7 bases from J, with 15 bases between. CDR1 MNHEY and CDR2 SMNVEV come from the germline V gene (reference sequence). The CDR3 sequence is CASSPGRRLEQYF. In nucleotides, the CDR3 is TGTGCCAGCAGTCCTGGACGGAGGCTTGAGCAGTACTTC.

This clone occurred a few times. The V call is TRBV2, the J call TRBJ2-6, with 9 positions matching TRBD1. CDR1 is SNHLY, CDR2 FYNNEI, per germline. This CDR3 region has 18 residues. J was trimmed by 0 bases and V by 6 bases; bases with no gene match: 9. The CDR3: CASRGGTGTASGANVLTF. DNA for the CDR3: TGTGCCAGCAGGGGGGGGACAGGGACCGCCTCTGGGGCCAACGTCCTGACTTTC. Full variable domain (rest looked up from reference TRBV2 and TRBJ2-6): EPEVTQTPSHQVTQMGQEVILRCVPISNHLYFYWYRQILGQKVEFLVSFYNNEISEKSEIFDDQFSVERPDGSNFTLKIRSTKLEDSAMYFCASRGGTGTASGANVLTFGAGSRLTVL.

V usage is TRBV19 and J usage is TRBJ2-2; TRBD1 or TRBD2 may be the D gene (6 bases each). The CDR3 is 15 amino acids. Trimming stripped 0 bases from V and 5 bases from J, with 10 bases between. Germline CDR1 is LNHDA and CDR2 is SQIVND (reference sequence). In DNA form, the CDR3 reads TGTGCCAGTAGTATAGAGAAGGGGGGAACCGGGGAGCTGTTTTTT. Encoded protein: CASSIEKGGTGELFF.

V and J are TRBV19 and TRBJ2-5, with unresolved D. V was trimmed by 3 bases and J by 5 bases, leaving 10 bases between them. CDR3 size: 13 residues. From germline, CDR1 is LNHDA and CDR2 SQIVND (reference sequence). The CDR3 coding sequence is TGTGCCAGTAGTATCGACCCTCTGGAGACCCAGTACTTC. Translating gives CASSIDPLETQYF.

This chain joins TRBV7-2 and TRBJ2-2; TRBD1 agrees at 9 bases. Germline V gene lookup returns CDR1 SGHTA and CDR2 FQGNSA. CDR3 length equals 14 residues. After removal of 10 bases from V and 4 bases from J, the junction contained 7 bases not matched to a gene. The CDR3 reads CATEDRGGTGELFF. CDR3 in DNA: TGTGCCACTGAAGACAGGGGGGGCACCGGGGAGCTGTTTTTT.

The chain uses TRBV10-2 and TRBJ2-1, with a weak D call TRBD2 (6 bases). The CDR3 loop spans 17 amino acids. The germline V gene encodes CDR1 WSHSY and CDR2 SAAADI. The ends were cut back, 7 bases at V and 3 bases at J, with 22 bases in the middle. DNA for the CDR3: TGCGCCAGCACCCTTTTTAGTGCGGGAACCTTCTACAATGAGCAGTTCTTC. Protein sequence: CASTLFSAGTFYNEQFF.

This rearrangement joins TRBV9 to TRBJ2-2; no firm D call. Germline CDR1 is SGDLS and CDR2 is YYNGEE. V lost 2 bases and J lost 4, with 12 bases in between. This CDR3 is built from 15 residues. CDR3: CASSVEDLSTGELFF. The CDR3 nucleotides read TGTGCCAGCAGCGTCGAGGACCTATCCACCGGGGAGCTGTTTTTT.

This clone has only one observation. V and J are TRBV5-1 and TRBJ2-7; weak D call: TRBD2 (5 bases). V dropped 4 bases and J dropped 2 bases, with 16 bases sitting between them. The CDR3 totals 15 residues. Germline values: CDR1 SGHRS, CDR2 YFSETQ. DNA of the CDR3: TGCGCCAGCAGCCTATACCACGGGGTTCCCTACGAGCAGTACTTC. Residues: CASSLYHGVPYEQYF.

The chain joins TRBV18 to TRBJ2-3, with unresolved D. This CDR3 is 13 amino acids long. Trimming took off 5 bases at V and 5 bases at J, with 11 bases between the two ends. Germline loops: CDR1 KGHSH, CDR2 LQKENI. The CDR3 DNA sequence: TGTGCCAGCTCAGCCACGGGCGTAGATACGCAGTATTTT. Translated, it gives CASSATGVDTQYF.

This chain connects TRBV7-6 to TRBJ2-2; D possibly corresponds to TRBD1 (5 bases). The CDR3 sequence is 13 residues long. Trimming shortened V by 6 bases and J by 6 bases, and 11 bases separated the two germline ends. Germline V CDR1 and CDR2: SGHVS, FNYEAQ. CDR3 DNA sequence: TGTGCCAGCAGTTCCCAGGGTGCCGGGGAGCTGTTTTTT. Its protein is CASSSQGAGELFF.

This chain connects TRBV30 to TRBJ2-5; TRBD2 aligns across 11 bases. The J segment lost 5 bases and the V segment lost 4 bases, leaving 12 bases of the junction unmatched. CDR1 and CDR2 from the germline V gene are GTSNPN and SVGIG (reference sequence). The CDR3 is made up of 16 amino acids. CDR3 sequence reads: CAWTFSGRALWETQYF. DNA of the CDR3: TGTGCCTGGACCTTTAGCGGGAGGGCCCTTTGGGAGACCCAGTACTTC. The complete variable domain, with remaining parts taken from reference TRBV30 and TRBJ2-5, reads SQTIHQWPATLVQPVGSPLSLECTVEGTSNPNLYWYRQAAGRGLQLLFYSVGIGQISSEVPQNLSASRPQDRQFILSSKKLLLSDSGFYLCAWTFSGRALWETQYFGPGTRLLVL.

The V call is TRBV19, the J call TRBJ2-4; 8 bases are a match to TRBD1. CDR1 and CDR2 (germline): LNHDA, SQIVND (reference sequence). The CDR3 contains 15 residues. Trimming cost V 4 bases and J 0 bases; bases outside gene matches: 2. CDR3 in DNA: TGTGCCAGTAGTAAACAGGGGGAAGCCAAAAACATTCAGTACTTC. Translated, it gives CASSKQGEAKNIQYF.

The chain is built from TRBV18 and TRBJ2-7, with D possibly TRBD1 on 5 matching bases. CDR1 is KGHSH and CDR2 is LQKENI in the germline V gene. The V end lost 3 bases, the J end lost 4 bases, and 10 bases lay between the germline ends. The CDR3 totals 13 residues. This CDR3 is CASSPGQLYEQYF. CDR3 in DNA: TGTGCCAGCTCACCGGGGCAGCTATACGAGCAGTACTTC.

This chain joins TRBV18 and TRBJ2-2; D call uncertain. V was shortened by 0 bases and J by 9 bases, with 11 bases between the two germline ends. Germline V lookup: CDR1 KGHSH, CDR2 LQKENI. The CDR3 extends over 14 amino acids. CDR3 in amino acids: CASSPPIAIRELFF. The CDR3 DNA is TGTGCCAGCTCACCACCGATAGCAATCCGGGAGCTGTTTTTT.

V and J are TRBV29-1 and TRBJ1-3; D not certain. This CDR3 has 12 amino acids. CDR1 and CDR2 from the germline V gene are SQVTM and ANQGSEA. Trimming took off 7 bases at V and 0 bases at J, with 7 bases between the two ends. The CDR3 here is CSATVSGNTIYF. Written as DNA, the CDR3 is TGCAGCGCGACGGTCTCTGGAAACACCATATATTTT. The whole variable domain, remainder taken from reference TRBV29-1 and TRBJ1-3, is SAVISQKPSRDICQRGTSLTIQCQVDSQVTMMFWYRQQPGQSLTLIATANQGSEATYESGFVIDKFPISRPNLTFSTLTVSNMSPEDSSIYLCSATVSGNTIYFGEGSWLTVV.

The rearrangement uses TRBV6-1 and TRBJ2-7; D is perhaps TRBD2 (5 bases). CDR3 length equals 13 residues. V lost 7 bases, J lost 3 bases, and 13 bases lay in between. Germline V gene data show CDR1 as MNHNS and CDR2 as SASEGT. The CDR3, as DNA: TGTGCCAGCACCCAGACTATCTTCTACGAGCAGTACTTC. Translating gives CASTQTIFYEQYF.

The genes are TRBV18 and TRBJ2-3; no definite D call. The CDR3 is made up of 16 amino acids. Germline V gene data show CDR1 as KGHSH and CDR2 as LQKENI. The V end lost 1 base, the J end lost 4 bases, and 15 bases lay between the germline ends. The CDR3 nucleotides are TGTGCCAGCTCACCACAACGATTAGGTCAGGCAGATACGCAGTATTTT. It specifies CASSPQRLGQADTQYF.

This sequence joins TRBV18 and TRBJ2-5, with 9 nucleotides matching TRBD2. J was trimmed by 4 bases and V by 3 bases; bases with no gene match: 9. The germline CDR1 and CDR2 sequences are KGHSH and LQKENI. The CDR3 covers 16 residues. The CDR3 spells CASSPRESGRRETQYF. DNA of the CDR3: TGTGCCAGCTCACCCCGGGAGAGCGGGAGGAGAGAGACCCAGTACTTC.

The chain uses TRBV2 and TRBJ2-5; D is unresolved. Per the germline V gene, CDR1 is SNHLY and CDR2 is FYNNEI. The CDR3 spans 13 residues. The ends were cut back, 2 bases at V and 1 base at J, with 5 bases in the middle. This CDR3 reads CASSESVQETQYF. CDR3 nucleotides: TGTGCCAGCAGTGAATCGGTCCAAGAGACCCAGTACTTC.

The chain carries TRBV5-1 and TRBJ2-1, with D unclear. The V gene lost 5 bases and the J gene lost 4 bases, with 10 bases spanning the gap. The CDR3 sequence is 13 residues long. Germline V gives CDR1 SGHRS, CDR2 YFSETQ. This CDR3 is CASSRLDYNEQFF. The CDR3 bases are TGCGCCAGCAGTCGCCTAGATTACAATGAGCAGTTCTTC.

CDR3 protein: CASSLGWAGSEKLFF. The CDR3 DNA reads TGTGCCAGCAGCTTGGGTTGGGCGGGAAGTGAAAAACTGTTTTTT. The chain uses TRBV5-6 and TRBJ1-4; D is unresolved. The V and J ends lost 0 bases and 7 bases respectively, with 13 bases between them. The CDR3 is 15 amino acids. Germline V gene lookup returns CDR1 SGHDT and CDR2 YYEEEE.

This chain joins TRBV5-1 and TRBJ1-1, with a tentative D call TRBD1 (5 bases). CDR3 length: 14 amino acids. V gave up 1 base and J gave up 1 base, with 8 bases separating them. Germline loops: CDR1 SGHRS, CDR2 YFSETQ. The CDR3 spells CASSLQGRNTEAFF. CDR3 DNA: TGCGCCAGCAGCTTGCAGGGACGGAACACTGAAGCTTTCTTT.

The J gene is TRBJ1-1, the V gene TRBV7-3; D might be TRBD1 (6 bases). The CDR3 runs to 13 residues. From germline, CDR1 is SGHTA and CDR2 FQGTGA. V gave up 5 bases and J gave up 7 bases, with 14 bases separating them. The CDR3, as DNA: TGTGCCAGCAGCCGCGACAGGAACCTTGAAGCTTTCTTT. Translation: CASSRDRNLEAFF.